The 32 T cell receptor beta chains below all came from one sample that was sequenced in a study of cytomegalovirus exposure and HLA in healthy donors. A multiplex PCR was run with 60 Vbeta primers and 13 Jbeta primers. Profiled with immunoSEQ multiplex PCR; TCRdb holds only in-frame clones, not every one. This sample has about 150,000 clones, with around 75% found just once. The sample taken for sequencing was PBMCs. The receptors shown here come from a male donor in good health and CMV-seronegative.

The chain carries TRBV18 and TRBJ2-7, with 9 nucleotides matching TRBD1. Trimming at V came to 0 bases and at J to 0 bases, leaving 6 bases not matched to a gene. There are 17 residues in the CDR3. Per germline, CDR1 KGHSH and CDR2 LQKENI. CDR3 nucleotides: TGTGCCAGCTCACCACCCCCGGGACAGGGTAGCTCCTACGAGCAGTACTTC. Its protein is CASSPPPGQGSSYEQYF.

V and J are TRBV9 and TRBJ2-5; D perhaps matches TRBD2 (5 bases). Trimming left V 4 bases short and J 0 bases short, with 10 bases between. This CDR3 has 14 amino acids. In germline, CDR1 is SGDLS, CDR2 YYNGEE. The CDR3 spells CASSPRGYQETQYF. The CDR3 nucleotides read TGTGCCAGCAGCCCCCGCGGGTACCAAGAGACCCAGTACTTC.

The chain has TRBV19 and TRBJ2-7, with 9 bases that match TRBD1. The V gene's germline CDR1 is LNHDA and CDR2 SQIVND (reference sequence). The CDR3 has 15 residues. Trimming at V came to 4 bases and at J to 3 bases, leaving 7 bases not matched to a gene. The DNA for the CDR3 is TGTGCCAGTAGTACCCACCCGGGACAGGGCTACGAGCAGTACTTC. This translates into CASSTHPGQGYEQYF.

This chain joins TRBV30 and TRBJ2-2; 7 bases line up with TRBD1. Losses at the gene ends were 0 bases for V and 4 bases for J; bases not matched to a gene: 8. Germline V gene lookup returns CDR1 GTSNPN and CDR2 SVGIG (reference sequence). The CDR3 is 16 residues long. The CDR3 sequence: CAWSVREWDSTGELFF. CDR3 nucleotides: TGTGCCTGGAGTGTACGAGAGTGGGACAGCACCGGGGAGCTGTTTTTT. Full variable domain (remainder filled in from reference TRBV30 and TRBJ2-2): SQTIHQWPATLVQPVGSPLSLECTVEGTSNPNLYWYRQAAGRGLQLLFYSVGIGQISSEVPQNLSASRPQDRQFILSSKKLLLSDSGFYLCAWSVREWDSTGELFFGEGSRLTVL.

The V call is TRBV19, the J call TRBJ2-1; TRBD2 matches at 8 bases. The J segment lost 4 bases and the V segment lost 6 bases, leaving 8 bases of the junction unmatched. This CDR3 has 15 residues. Germline V gene lookup returns CDR1 LNHDA and CDR2 SQIVND (reference sequence). This chain's CDR3 is CASRRSGSQYNEQFF. The CDR3 bases are TGTGCCAGTAGGCGAAGCGGGAGTCAGTACAATGAGCAGTTCTTC.

The chain carries TRBV28 and TRBJ1-2, with no clear D. V was trimmed by 6 bases and J by 1 base, leaving 6 bases between them. Germline loops: CDR1 MDHEN, CDR2 SYDVKM. The CDR3 runs 12 residues. The CDR3 reads CASRANNYGYTF. CDR3 DNA: TGTGCCAGCAGGGCCAATAACTATGGCTACACCTTC.

J is TRBJ2-5 and V is TRBV11-2, with a possible D match to TRBD2 (6 bases). CDR1 SGHAT and CDR2 FQNNGV come from the germline V gene. This CDR3 has 12 amino acids. V lost 5 bases to trimming and J lost 11 bases, with 15 bases between them. The CDR3 DNA is TGTGCCAGCAGCCTCTCTCGCCGGGAGCAGTACTTC. This gives the protein CASSLSRREQYF.

This clone was seen only once. This sequence joins TRBV30 and TRBJ1-4; D remains unclear. This CDR3 contains 14 residues. V dropped 0 bases and J dropped 4 bases, with 9 bases sitting between them. CDR1 is GTSNPN, CDR2 SVGIG, per germline (reference sequence). CDR3 protein: CAWSVRVDNEKLFF. In DNA, the CDR3 is TGTGCCTGGAGTGTACGAGTTGATAATGAAAAACTGTTTTTT. Full variable domain (remainder filled in from reference TRBV30 and TRBJ1-4): SQTIHQWPATLVQPVGSPLSLECTVEGTSNPNLYWYRQAAGRGLQLLFYSVGIGQISSEVPQNLSASRPQDRQFILSSKKLLLSDSGFYLCAWSVRVDNEKLFFGSGTQLSVL.

The chain recombines TRBV6-1 with TRBJ2-3; possibly TRBD2 for D (5 bases). CDR3 size: 15 residues. The germline gives CDR1 MNHNS, CDR2 SASEGT. V dropped 3 bases and J dropped 8 bases, with 18 bases sitting between them. The chain's CDR3 is CASSEERLSTATQYF. CDR3 sequence (DNA): TGTGCCAGCAGTGAGGAGCGGCTATCCACGGCTACGCAGTATTTT.

The chain recombines TRBV28 with TRBJ2-2; 12 nucleotides line up with TRBD2. Germline CDR1 reads MDHEN; CDR2 reads SYDVKM. The CDR3 has 15 amino acids. V gave up 6 bases and J gave up 6 bases; unmatched junction bases: 5. The DNA for the CDR3 is TGTGCCAGCAGCGCCGGGACTAGCGGGTCCGGGGAGCTGTTTTTT. It codes for CASSAGTSGSGELFF. Full variable domain (rest looked up from reference TRBV28 and TRBJ2-2): DVKVTQSSRYLVKRTGEKVFLECVQDMDHENMFWYRQDPGLGLRLIYFSYDVKMKEKGDIPEGYSVSREKKERFSLILESASTNQTSMYLCASSAGTSGSGELFFGEGSRLTVL.

This clone was seen a handful of times. The chain carries TRBV7-9 and TRBJ1-4; D remains unclear. Germline-derived CDR1 and CDR2 are SEHNR and FQNEAQ (reference sequence). Between the trimmed V and J ends, which lost 1 base and 7 bases, there was a span of 19 bases. The CDR3 length is 17 residues. The CDR3 spells CASSLDPPVISIEKLFF. CDR3 in DNA: TGTGCCAGCAGCTTAGACCCCCCAGTTATATCAATTGAAAAACTGTTTTTT. The full variable domain, in which reference TRBV7-9 and TRBJ1-4 provide the parts outside the CDR3, is DTGVSQNPRHKITKRGQNVTFRCDPISEHNRLYWYRQTLGQGPEFLTYFQNEAQLEKSRLLSDRFSAERPKGSFSTLEIQRTEQGDSAMYLCASSLDPPVISIEKLFFGSGTQLSVL.

V gene TRBV2 combines with J gene TRBJ1-1; D is perhaps TRBD1 (5 bases). This CDR3 spans 12 amino acids. The V end was cut by 2 bases, the J end by 6 bases, with 7 bases between. The germline V gene has CDR1 SNHLY and CDR2 FYNNEI. The CDR3 region has the DNA TGTGCCAGCAGTGAACAGGGCGCTGAAGCTTTCTTT. This translates into CASSEQGAEAFF.

The rearrangement joins TRBV5-6 to TRBJ2-7; D call uncertain. Trimming pared 2 bases from V and 2 bases from J, leaving 8 bases between. Looked up from germline, CDR1 is SGHDT and CDR2 is YYEEEE. The CDR3 runs to 13 residues. CDR3 sequence (DNA): TGTGCCAGCAGCTTATCGTCCCCCTACGAGCAGTACTTC. The encoded protein is CASSLSSPYEQYF. Using reference TRBV5-6 and TRBJ2-7 for the parts outside the CDR3, the full variable domain is DAGVTQSPTHLIKTRGQQVTLRCSPKSGHDTVSWYQQALGQGPQFIFQYYEEEERQRGNFPDRFSGHQFPNYSSELNVNALLLGDSALYLCASSLSSPYEQYFGPGTRLTVT.

The CDR3 DNA reads as TGTGCCAGCAGGGGTGACAGGGATGCACCCCTCCACTTT. Translation: CASRGDRDAPLHF. The chain is built from TRBV5-4 and TRBJ1-6; 7 bases map to TRBD1. J lost 11 bases, V lost 5 bases, and 7 bases had no gene match. Germline V lookup: CDR1 SGHNT, CDR2 YYREEE (reference sequence). The CDR3 runs to 13 residues.

This clone was detected once. This chain joins TRBV5-4 and TRBJ1-1, with 8 positions matching TRBD1. Per germline, CDR1 SGHNT and CDR2 YYREEE (reference sequence). The CDR3 contains 18 residues. V lost 0 bases, J lost 1 base, and 11 bases stayed unmatched. CDR3 nucleotide sequence: TGTGCCAGCAGCTTGGCCTGGTCAGGGGGCCCTGGGAACACTGAAGCTTTCTTT. Translating gives CASSLAWSGGPGNTEAFF.

This clone was picked up one time. The chain links TRBV7-9 to TRBJ2-7; a weak D match, TRBD2 (6 bases). The CDR3 consists of 17 residues. CDR1 is SEHNR, CDR2 FQNEAQ, per germline (reference sequence). Between the trimmed V and J ends, which lost 8 bases and 2 bases, there was a span of 25 bases. The DNA of the CDR3 is TGTGCCAGCTTAAGCCGGGAGACCCGGAATGGGGCCTACGAGCAGTACTTC. As protein: CASLSRETRNGAYEQYF.

The rearrangement joins TRBV5-1 to TRBJ1-1, with 8 nucleotides matching TRBD1. This CDR3 contains 17 residues. Trimming removed 3 bases from V and 3 bases from J; junction bases left unmatched: 13. CDR1 and CDR2 from the germline V gene are SGHRS and YFSETQ. CDR3 amino acids: CASSSLDRVVQDTEAFF. The CDR3 DNA follows: TGCGCCAGCAGCTCTTTGGACAGGGTAGTTCAGGACACTGAAGCTTTCTTT.

The V gene is TRBV28, the J gene TRBJ2-7, with 13 bases lining up with TRBD2. This CDR3 has 15 residues. Germline lookup yields CDR1 MDHEN and CDR2 SYDVKM. Trimming took 4 bases from V and 9 from J; bases not matched to a gene: 9. The CDR3 is CASSYGLAGAPGQYF. Written as DNA, the CDR3 is TGTGCCAGCAGTTACGGACTAGCGGGAGCCCCGGGGCAGTACTTC.

This chain joins TRBV6-1 and TRBJ1-5, with D perhaps matching TRBD1 (5 bases). Germline CDR1 is MNHNS and CDR2 is SASEGT. The CDR3 extends over 17 amino acids. Trimming pared 4 bases from V and 0 bases from J, leaving 16 bases between. In DNA, the CDR3 is TGTGCCAGCAGTGTTCGAGGTGGGGCAGATAGCAATCAGCCCCAGCATTTT. Its protein is CASSVRGGADSNQPQHF.

The V call is TRBV9, the J call TRBJ2-1, with 11 bases lining up with TRBD2. CDR1 and CDR2 (germline): SGDLS, YYNGEE. The J segment lost 4 bases and the V segment lost 2 bases, leaving 2 bases of the junction unmatched. The CDR3 contains 15 residues. The DNA for the CDR3 is TGTGCCAGCAGCGTTACTAGCGGGGGATACAATGAGCAGTTCTTC. Its protein is CASSVTSGGYNEQFF.

The chain joins TRBV18 to TRBJ1-1; the D gene is possibly TRBD1 (5 bases). CDR1 KGHSH and CDR2 LQKENI come from the germline V gene. Trimming cost V 2 bases and J 6 bases, with 19 bases left between them. CDR3 length: 16 amino acids. CDR3 DNA sequence: TGTGCCAGCTCACCATCCTTCGGGGACTTAGGCGCTGAAGCTTTCTTT. Translated: CASSPSFGDLGAEAFF.

V usage is TRBV18 and J usage is TRBJ1-1, with 7 bases lining up with TRBD1. This CDR3 is built from 16 residues. Germline loops: CDR1 KGHSH, CDR2 LQKENI. The junction had 12 bases not matched to a gene; V was cut back by 3 bases and J by 5 bases. CDR3 sequence reads: CASSPVQGKGATEAFF. CDR3 DNA: TGTGCCAGCTCACCCGTACAGGGGAAAGGGGCGACTGAAGCTTTCTTT. The full variable domain, in which reference TRBV18 and TRBJ1-1 provide the parts outside the CDR3, is NAGVMQNPRHLVRRRGQEARLRCSPMKGHSHVYWYRQLPEEGLKFMVYLQKENIIDESGMPKERFSAEFPKEGPSILRIQQVVRGDSAAYFCASSPVQGKGATEAFFGQGTRLTVV.

The chain recombines TRBV5-4 with TRBJ2-2; TRBD1 is a possible D gene (5 bases). V lost 0 bases, J lost 6 bases, and 9 bases lay in between. Germline assignment: CDR1 SGHNT and CDR2 YYREEE (reference sequence). There are 14 residues in the CDR3. Here the CDR3 DNA reads TGTGCCAGCAGCTTGGGGCTAGGGGCCGGGGAGCTGTTTTTT. It translates to CASSLGLGAGELFF.

The gene calls are TRBV5-1 and TRBJ1-4; 7 bases are a match to TRBD1. V lost 0 bases, J lost 5 bases, and 7 bases stayed unmatched. Per germline, CDR1 SGHRS and CDR2 YFSETQ. The CDR3 is 16 residues long. CDR3 loop: CASSLENRGGNEKLFF. CDR3 bases: TGCGCCAGCAGCTTGGAGAACAGGGGCGGGAATGAAAAACTGTTTTTT.

This chain uses TRBV25-1 with TRBJ2-1; possible D gene TRBD1, 5 bases. The V gene lost 4 bases and the J gene lost 5 bases, with 15 bases spanning the gap. CDR3 length: 15 residues. Germline V gene lookup returns CDR1 MGHDK and CDR2 SYGVNS. As DNA, the CDR3 is TGTGCCAGCAGTGCACCCCGGACATATCACAATGAGCAGTTCTTC. Translated: CASSAPRTYHNEQFF.

The chain joins TRBV27 to TRBJ1-2, with TRBD1 identical over 8 bases. The V gene end was trimmed by 5 bases and the J gene end by 8 bases; junction bases not matched to a gene: 10. Germline lookup yields CDR1 MNHEY and CDR2 SMNVEV (reference sequence). There are 14 residues in the CDR3. The CDR3 region has the DNA TGTGCCAGCAGTCCCCTCGGGACAGGACGAGGCTACACCTTC. Translated: CASSPLGTGRGYTF.

The rearrangement joins TRBV2 to TRBJ2-2; TRBD1 might be the D (5 bases). The V gene lost 3 bases and the J gene lost 6 bases, with 14 bases spanning the gap. CDR1 and CDR2 from the germline V gene are SNHLY and FYNNEI. This CDR3 contains 15 residues. This CDR3 is CASSDYRPLPGELFF. DNA of the CDR3: TGTGCCAGCAGTGATTACAGGCCCCTCCCCGGGGAGCTGTTTTTT.

This clone was counted between two and nine times. V gene TRBV2 combines with J gene TRBJ1-1, with D possibly TRBD1 on 6 matching bases. This CDR3 is 14 amino acids long. V lost 5 bases, J lost 1 base, and 11 bases lay in between. The germline gives CDR1 SNHLY, CDR2 FYNNEI. The CDR3 region has the DNA TGTGCCAGCAGTTATGACAGGCGGAACACTGAAGCTTTCTTT. Its protein product is CASSYDRRNTEAFF.

This clone was seen a single time. In DNA, the CDR3 is TGTGCCAGCAGCGCCCGGGGGGGAACTAGCACAGATACGCAGTATTTT. Translating gives CASSARGGTSTDTQYF. The V gene is TRBV9, the J gene TRBJ2-3; 8 bases map to TRBD2. Germline CDR1 reads SGDLS; CDR2 reads YYNGEE. V lost 3 bases to trimming and J lost 0 bases; unmatched junction nucleotides: 6. This CDR3 has 16 amino acids. The full variable domain, completed using reference TRBV9 and TRBJ2-3, is DSGVTQTPKHLITATGQRVTLRCSPRSGDLSVYWYQQSLDQGLQFLIQYYNGEERAKGNILERFSAQQFPDLHSELNLSSLELGDSALYFCASSARGGTSTDTQYFGPGTRLTVL.

The chain carries TRBV2 and TRBJ2-5; 10 nucleotides line up with TRBD2. The assigned J gene may be wrong: the sequence end matches TRBJ2-7 better. The CDR3 contains 15 residues. Germline CDR1 SNHLY, CDR2 FYNNEI. The CDR3 loop reads CATARTSGPSYEQYF. The DNA for the CDR3 is TGTGCCACTGCTCGGACTAGCGGACCCTCCTACGAGCAGTACTTC.

This chain's CDR3 is CASSQGASNKGYTF. The CDR3 region has the DNA TGTGCCAGCAGCCAAGGGGCCAGTAACAAAGGCTACACCTTC. This chain links TRBV28 with TRBJ1-2; maybe TRBD1 (5 bases). This CDR3 contains 14 residues. Germline V gives CDR1 MDHEN, CDR2 SYDVKM. Trimming took off 6 bases at V and 8 bases at J, with 19 bases between the two ends.

The V gene is TRBV5-8, the J gene TRBJ1-4; D not resolved. Germline V CDR1 and CDR2: SGHTS, YDEGEE. The germline V and J ends were trimmed by 3 bases and 6 bases, with 15 bases remaining between them. The CDR3 is 15 residues long. The CDR3 reads CASSSATNGDEKLFF. The CDR3 bases are TGTGCCAGCAGCTCTGCCACGAACGGGGATGAAAAACTGTTTTTT.